This TCR beta chain derives from a study of shared T cell receptors in the human thymus. V lost 1 base and J 10 bases, leaving 7 bases between the germline ends. The CDR3 runs 11 residues. Germline lookup yields CDR1 SGHAT and CDR2 FQNNGV. Measured with immunoSEQ multiplex PCR; TCRdb has only the in-frame clones, and not every one. The table has 650,000 to 950,000 clones, 70% to 90% seen once. These data also formed part of another study, on human thymus T cells. That paper states: Donors were healthy Finnish infants having corrective surgery for congenital heart defects. Corrective heart surgery yielded resections, and these provided the thymus tissue. Related research has reported that thymic repertoires overlap highly among unrelated individuals.

The receptor comes from a girl in the first two years of life with a congenital heart defect. The sample was thymocytes. V usage is TRBV11-2 and J usage is TRBJ1-2; D perhaps matches TRBD1 (6 bases). For the CDR3, the DNA is TGTGCCAGCAGCTTAGGGACAGTCTACACCTTC. Translated, it gives CASSLGTVYTF.